This TCR beta chain came from a study of graft-versus-host responses after intestinal transplantation. General observations from the study: Recipient marrow showed GvH clones, some seen first in ileum or blood.

Produced via immunoSEQ multiplex PCR; TCRdb's table is partial and in-frame only. The table has just over 40,000 clones, roughly 89% seen once. Concerning this clone itself: Its antigen is unknown.

The V end was cut by 8 bases, the J end by 6 bases, with 10 bases between. This CDR3 spans 11 amino acids. Germline-derived CDR1 and CDR2 are MDHEN and SYDVKM. The sequence derives from a human patient who received an intestinal transplant, so some T cells may come from the graft donor. This chain connects TRBV28 to TRBJ1-1; D unclear. The sample in question was PBMCs, obtained 300 to 320 days after intestinal transplant. Here the CDR3 reads CASGPFAEAFF. The CDR3 nucleotides read TGTGCCAGCGGACCATTTGCTGAAGCTTTCTTT.